The following is a T cell receptor (beta chain) sequence with its context. The CDR3 spans 14 residues. Germline V lookup: CDR1 SGHRS, CDR2 YFSETQ. The V and J ends lost 6 bases and 3 bases, in that order; junction bases with no gene match: 5. The method was immunoSEQ multiplex PCR; TCRdb's version includes in-frame clones alone and lacks a portion of them. The sample lists approximately 130,000 clones; about 94% were seen once. This sample was included in a study of T cell changes during pregnancy in multiple sclerosis. The genes are TRBV5-1 and TRBJ2-2; 7 nucleotides line up with TRBD2. The starting material was peripheral blood, obtained before pregnancy. This TCR came from a female donor with multiple sclerosis, enrolled in a pregnancy study. CDR3 protein: CASTGGRDTGELFF. In DNA form, the CDR3 reads TGCGCCAGCACTGGCGGGAGAGACACCGGGGAGCTGTTTTTT.